What follows describes a single TCR beta chain. Its antigen is unidentified. Patients were ineligible given autoimmune disease history or systemic immunosuppression. Only in-frame clones appear in the TCRdb table, and some are missing; sequencing was by immunoSEQ multiplex PCR. The repertoire holds 100,000 or so clones, approximately 90% seen once, with over 0.65% in the top ten. This specimen belongs to a study of OX40 agonist ivuxolimab in advanced cancers. Whole-study context: From 23 to 79 years was the age range, with a mean of 60 years, and over 70% were male. Previous treatment with anti-PD-1, anti-PD-L1 or anti-CTLA-4 therapy was allowed; over 35% had received some. Regarding the study as a whole: At 0.1 to 3.0 mg/kg and by week 6, clonal expansion occurred in CD4+ and CD8+ blood T cells.

In germline, CDR1 is KGHSH, CDR2 LQKENI. Trimming shortened V by 4 bases and J by 3 bases, and 12 bases separated the two germline ends. CDR3 length equals 14 residues. The material sequenced was CD4+ or CD8+ T cells sorted from blood, taken in a trial of the OX40 agonist ivuxolimab. The V gene is TRBV18, the J gene TRBJ1-1, with D tentatively TRBD1 (6 bases). This receptor was taken from an adult with an advanced solid tumor such as melanoma, head and neck, liver or kidney cancer. The CDR3 coding sequence is TGTGCCAGCTCACTGGCGGGGGGCGACACTGAAGCTTTCTTT. This sequence encodes CASSLAGGDTEAFF.